This TCR beta chain came from a study of Ad26.COV2.S vaccination and SARS-CoV-2 variants. The overall study: Enrolled in COV1001, the donor was in the Ad26.COV2.S trial arm, which received the vaccine. Participants got Ad26.COV2.S intramuscularly, once or twice 56 days apart.

Points on this clone: Its antigen is not known.

CDR3 length: 14 residues. Between the trimmed V and J ends, which lost 7 bases and 5 bases, there was a span of 20 bases. The germline gives CDR1 GTSNPN, CDR2 SVGIG (reference sequence). This table comes from immunoSEQ multiplex PCR, and its TCRdb copy is limited to in-frame clones, with some not included. The repertoire holds approximately 400,000 clones, roughly 80% seen once, with about 7.1% in the top ten. Sample treatment: 15 to 20 received Ad26.COV2.S at low or high dose, single or two shots; roughly 5 received placebo; per-sample allocation not given. All samples were drawn on day 63, counting from the first vaccine or placebo injection. Study-level findings and limits: Comparable non-spike TCR breadth was observed in vaccine and placebo recipients.

The source of this sequence is a person between 18 and 65 years old who received the Ad26.COV2.S COVID-19 vaccine or a placebo. Sequenced here: peripheral blood, sampled in a trial of Ad26.COV2.S vaccine versus placebo. The chain links TRBV30 to TRBJ1-1; no clear D. For the CDR3, the DNA is TGTGCCTTGCGACCGACCTTAGTTCGGACTGAAGCTTTCTTT. It codes for CALRPTLVRTEAFF.